The entry below describes one T cell receptor beta chain. Its antigen is unidentified. TCR cDNA, made by 5'RACE template switching, carried an added universal primer site and UMIs. TCRdb reprocessed the 5' RACE reads with MiXCR, giving one entry per CDR3 protein. The sample holds about 260,000 distinct CDR3 sequences; around 5.2% are singletons and the top ten take 2.5% to 4%. These data originate in a study of T cells after yellow fever vaccination. Study results and limitations: From the bulk population, abundant clonotypes could contaminate and appear within FACS-sorted repertoires. The study found a weaker secondary response that peaked faster, day 5 versus 15. In post-booster samples, most primary-vaccination clones reappeared (about 95% CD4, around 87% CD8).

The CDR3 is 13 residues long. Germline values: CDR1 SEHNR, CDR2 FQNEAQ (reference sequence). V lost 2 bases, J lost 2 bases, and 7 bases lay in between. The chain uses TRBV7-9 and TRBJ2-7; D is ambiguous. The sequence was collected from a man younger than 30 who received the YFV17D yellow fever vaccine. Sequenced material: CD4+ T cells sorted from PBMCs, taken on the day of the yellow fever booster vaccination. The CDR3 loop reads CASSLQSTYEQYF. CDR3 sequence (DNA): TGTGCCAGCAGCTTACAGAGCACCTACGAGCAGTACTTC. Supplemented by reference TRBV7-9 and TRBJ2-7, the full variable domain reads DTGVSQNPRHKITKRGQNVTFRCDPISEHNRLYWYRQTLGQGPEFLTYFQNEAQLEKSRLLSDRFSAERPKGSFSTLEIQRTEQGDSAMYLCASSLQSTYEQYFGPGTRLTVT.